The present T cell receptor (beta chain) was sequenced within a study of post-analysis software for immune sequencing data. Points from the study as a whole: The study found TRBV5-6, TRBV5-1 and TRBV20-1 among 4 or 5 TRBV segments more frequent in patients than controls.

Tagging with unique molecular identifiers was a feature of the TCR beta cDNA libraries. TCRdb itself ran the PCR reads through MiXCR, one entry per CDR3 protein. Seen here are about 400,000 distinct CDR3 sequences, about a third observed once, and the top ten hold under 15%. This clonotype has just a few counts. Its specificity is not known. Between the trimmed V and J ends, which lost 6 bases and 4 bases, there was a span of 15 bases. Germline V gives CDR1 SGHTA, CDR2 FQGNSA. The CDR3 has 14 residues. The chain links TRBV7-2 to TRBJ1-2; D is undetermined. Input material: blood. This clonotype was sampled from a girl aged 10 to 17 with multiple sclerosis. CDR3 protein: CASSLGQLGYGYTF. DNA for the CDR3: TGTGCCAGCAGTCTGGGTCAGCTCGGCTATGGCTACACCTTC.